Listed here are 6 T cell receptor beta chains from one sample, sequenced in a study of control samples from healthy donors and cancer patients (dated by TCRdb to the early 2020s). Library preparation employed the immunoSEQ multiplex PCR assay. As stored in TCRdb, this immuneACCESS dataset retains in-frame rearrangements with V and J assigned. A fraction of the clones does not appear; measured against another copy, unresolved V genes explain less than half of the discrepancy, and the remainder lacks a known reason. The sample table on file contains 150,000 to 200,000 clones. The ten largest account for approximately 2.2% of the sample. Material for sequencing was blood. The receptors shown here come from a woman under 40 in good health.

This rearrangement joins TRBV6-2 or TRBV6-3 to TRBJ1-2, with TRBD1 identical over 8 bases. CDR1 and CDR2 from the germline V gene are MNHEY and SVGEGT. This CDR3 region has 15 residues. The V gene end was trimmed by 0 bases and the J gene end by 3 bases; junction bases not matched to a gene: 3. CDR3: CASSYSAGGYYGYTF. In nucleotides, the CDR3 is TGTGCCAGCAGTTACTCGGCAGGGGGCTACTATGGCTACACCTTC.

V and J are TRBV19 and TRBJ1-5; TRBD1 is a possible D gene (6 bases). From germline, CDR1 is LNHDA and CDR2 SQIVND (reference sequence). Trimming removed 4 bases from V and 7 bases from J, with 11 bases in between. This CDR3 is 13 amino acids long. The CDR3 DNA reads TGTGCCAGTAGTACTGGGGGCTGGCAGCCCCAGCATTTT. As protein: CASSTGGWQPQHF.

The chain couples TRBV12-3 or TRBV12-4 to TRBJ1-1; D perhaps matches TRBD1 (6 bases). Trimming took 4 bases from V and 8 from J, leaving 11 bases between them. The CDR3 is made up of 12 amino acids. DNA for the CDR3: TGTGCCAGCAGTTGGGGACAAGCCGAAGCTTTCTTT. It translates to CASSWGQAEAFF.

The chain links TRBV5-8 to TRBJ1-4; D possibly corresponds to TRBD1 (5 bases). From germline, CDR1 is SGHTS and CDR2 YDEGEE. The CDR3 runs to 14 residues. The V and J ends lost 7 bases and 7 bases respectively, with 17 bases between them. CDR3 in amino acids: CASGRYRRGEKLFF. CDR3 coding DNA: TGTGCCAGCGGCAGATATCGGAGGGGTGAAAAACTGTTTTTT.

V and J are TRBV6-4 and TRBJ1-6, with TRBD1 as a possible D gene (5 bases). V was cut by 3 bases and J by 4 bases, with 7 bases left in between. CDR1 MRHNA and CDR2 SNTAGT come from the germline V gene. The CDR3 is 14 amino acids. CDR3 DNA sequence: TGTGCCAGCAGTGAGGGGGGTTATAATTCACCCCTCCACTTT. Its translation: CASSEGGYNSPLHF.

The rearrangement links TRBV19 to TRBJ1-5; a weak D match, TRBD1 (6 bases). Germline CDR1 is LNHDA and CDR2 is SQIVND (reference sequence). This CDR3 comprises 18 residues. Trimming took 4 bases from V and 1 from J, leaving 20 bases between them. This chain's CDR3 is CASSRPGQGRRSNQPQHF. The DNA for the CDR3 is TGTGCCAGTAGTAGGCCGGGACAAGGCAGGCGAAGCAATCAGCCCCAGCATTTT.